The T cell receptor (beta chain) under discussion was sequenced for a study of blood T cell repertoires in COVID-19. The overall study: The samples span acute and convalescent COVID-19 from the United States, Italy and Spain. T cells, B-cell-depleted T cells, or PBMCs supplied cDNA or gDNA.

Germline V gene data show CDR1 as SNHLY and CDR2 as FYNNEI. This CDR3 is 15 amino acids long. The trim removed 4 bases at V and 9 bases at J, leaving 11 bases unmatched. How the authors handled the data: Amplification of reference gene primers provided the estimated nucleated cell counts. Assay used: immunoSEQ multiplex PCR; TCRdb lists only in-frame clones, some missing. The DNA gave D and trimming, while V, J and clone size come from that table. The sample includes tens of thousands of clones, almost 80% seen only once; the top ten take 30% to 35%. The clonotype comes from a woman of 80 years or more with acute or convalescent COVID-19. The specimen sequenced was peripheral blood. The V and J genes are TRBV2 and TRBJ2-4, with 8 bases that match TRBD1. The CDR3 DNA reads TGTGCCAGCAGTGGGGGACCGGGACAGGTTGTCATTCAGTACTTC. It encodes CASSGGPGQVVIQYF.